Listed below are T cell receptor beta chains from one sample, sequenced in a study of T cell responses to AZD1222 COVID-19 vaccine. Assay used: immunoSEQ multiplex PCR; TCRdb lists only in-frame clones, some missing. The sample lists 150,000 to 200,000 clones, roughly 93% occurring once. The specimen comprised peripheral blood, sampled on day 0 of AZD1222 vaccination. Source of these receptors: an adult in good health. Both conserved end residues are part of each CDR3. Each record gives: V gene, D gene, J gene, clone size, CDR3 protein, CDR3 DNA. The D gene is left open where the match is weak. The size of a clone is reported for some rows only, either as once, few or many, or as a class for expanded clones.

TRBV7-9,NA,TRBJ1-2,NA,CASRTNPGLGYTF,TGTGCCAGCAGGACAAACCCGGGACTAGGCTACACCTTC
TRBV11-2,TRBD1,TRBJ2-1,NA,CASSLGTGQGLYNEQFF,TGTGCCAGCAGCTTAGGCACCGGACAGGGGTTATACAATGAGCAGTTCTTC
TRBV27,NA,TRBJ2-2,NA,CASSFGRELFF,TGTGCCAGCAGTTTTGGGAGGGAGCTGTTTTTT
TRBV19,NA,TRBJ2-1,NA,CASSPPGHEQFF,TGTGCCAGTAGTCCCCCGGGGCATGAGCAGTTCTTC
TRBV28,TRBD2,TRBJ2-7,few,CASTRSGTSKEQYF,TGTGCCAGCACCCGAAGCGGGACTAGCAAAGAGCAGTACTTC
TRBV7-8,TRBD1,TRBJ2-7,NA,CASSPRTGSSYEQYF,TGTGCCAGCAGCCCCAGGACAGGGAGCTCCTACGAGCAGTACTTC
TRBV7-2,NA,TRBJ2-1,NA,CASSYRHDYNEQFF,TGTGCCAGCAGTTATCGACACGATTACAATGAGCAGTTCTTC
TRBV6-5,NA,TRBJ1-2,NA,CASRSWGAVYGYTF,TGTGCCAGCAGGTCGTGGGGGGCTGTCTATGGCTACACCTTC
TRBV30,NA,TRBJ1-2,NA,CAWSVSAYGYTF,TGTGCCTGGAGTGTGTCAGCCTATGGCTACACCTTC
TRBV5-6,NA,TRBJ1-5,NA,CASSLFRQGRNQPQHF,TGTGCCAGCAGCTTGTTCCGGCAGGGTCGCAATCAGCCCCAGCATTTT
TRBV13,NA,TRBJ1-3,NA,CASSSRPGGSGNTIYF,TGTGCCAGCAGCTCTCGACCGGGGGGCTCTGGAAACACCATATATTTT
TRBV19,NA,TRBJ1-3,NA,CASRRTEGSGNTIYF,TGTGCCAGTAGACGGACGGAAGGCTCTGGAAACACCATATATTTT
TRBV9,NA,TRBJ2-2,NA,CASSVGASGELFF,TGTGCCAGCAGCGTAGGGGCCAGCGGGGAGCTGTTTTTT
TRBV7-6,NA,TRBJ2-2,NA,CASSSPKGNTGELFF,TGTGCCAGCAGCTCACCTAAGGGGAACACCGGGGAGCTGTTTTTT
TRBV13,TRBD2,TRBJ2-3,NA,CASSLRLAGGTDTQYF,TGTGCCAGCAGCTTGAGGCTAGCGGGAGGCACAGATACGCAGTATTTT
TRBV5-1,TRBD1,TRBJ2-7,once,CASSLGTGVFGEQYF,TGCGCCAGCAGCTTGGGGACAGGAGTCTTCGGGGAGCAGTACTTC
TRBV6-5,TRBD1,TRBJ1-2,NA,CASSLGTGSYGYTF,TGTGCCAGCAGTCTGGGGACAGGGAGTTATGGCTACACCTTC
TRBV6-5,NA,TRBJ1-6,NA,CASSGLFNSPLHF,TGTGCCAGCAGCGGACTGTTTAATTCACCCCTCCACTTT
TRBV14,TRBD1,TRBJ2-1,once,CASSLRQGMGRQSSYNEQFF,TGTGCCAGCAGCCTCAGACAGGGGATGGGGAGGCAGAGCTCCTACAATGAGCAGTTCTTC
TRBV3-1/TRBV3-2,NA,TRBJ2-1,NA,CASSQEFSPGVLNEQFF,TGTGCCAGCAGCCAAGAGTTTTCGCCGGGAGTCTTGAATGAGCAGTTCTTC
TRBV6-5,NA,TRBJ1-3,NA,CASSYGRMSGNTIYF,TGTGCCAGCAGTTATGGTCGGATGTCTGGAAACACCATATATTTT
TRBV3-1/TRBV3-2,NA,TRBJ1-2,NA,CASSQEELYTF,TGTGCCAGCAGCCAAGAGGAGCTCTACACCTTC
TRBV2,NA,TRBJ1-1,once,CASSADRMNTEAFF,TGTGCCAGCAGTGCTGACAGAATGAACACTGAAGCTTTCTTT
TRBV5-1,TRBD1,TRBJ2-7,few,CASSLGTGAPRYEQYF,TGCGCCAGCAGCTTGGGGACAGGGGCACCTCGCTACGAGCAGTACTTC
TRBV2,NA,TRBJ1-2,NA,CASTRSYGYTF,TGTGCCAGCACCCGGAGCTATGGCTACACCTTC
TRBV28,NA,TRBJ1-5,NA,CASSPNRDTNQPQHF,TGTGCCAGCAGTCCTAACCGGGACACCAATCAGCCCCAGCATTTT
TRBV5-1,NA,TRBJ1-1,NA,CASSAKLNTEAFF,TGCGCCAGCAGCGCAAAATTAAACACTGAAGCTTTCTTT
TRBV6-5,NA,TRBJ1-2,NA,CASGRGPNYGYTF,TGTGCCAGCGGCCGGGGCCCTAACTATGGCTACACCTTC
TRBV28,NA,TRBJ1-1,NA,CASVRGTEAFF,TGTGCCAGCGTCCGAGGCACTGAAGCTTTCTTT
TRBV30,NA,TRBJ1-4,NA,CAWSQRRINEKLFF,TGTGCCTGGAGTCAACGACGGATTAATGAAAAACTGTTTTTT
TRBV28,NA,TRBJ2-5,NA,CASSGLGETQYF,TGTGCCAGCAGCGGACTTGGGGAGACCCAGTACTTC
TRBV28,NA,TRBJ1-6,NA,CASSLLAEYNSPLHF,TGTGCCAGCAGCTTGTTGGCCGAGTATAATTCACCCCTCCACTTT
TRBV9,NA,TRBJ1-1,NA,CASSGGQLEAFF,TGTGCCAGCAGCGGGGGACAACTCGAAGCTTTCTTT
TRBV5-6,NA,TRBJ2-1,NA,CASSQSQRAFHWNEQFF,TGTGCCAGCAGCCAATCCCAGCGGGCCTTCCATTGGAATGAGCAGTTCTTC
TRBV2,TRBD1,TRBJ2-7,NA,CASRGTGSYEQYF,TGTGCCAGCAGGGGGACAGGAAGTTACGAGCAGTACTTC
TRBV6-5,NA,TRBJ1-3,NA,CASSTLKVGTIYF,TGTGCCAGCAGCACCCTGAAGGTGGGCACCATATATTTT
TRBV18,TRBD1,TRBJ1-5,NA,CASSPPPGQNQPQHF,TGTGCCAGCTCACCACCGCCGGGACAGAATCAGCCCCAGCATTTT
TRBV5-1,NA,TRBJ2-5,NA,CASSLSAGQETQYF,TGCGCCAGCAGCTTGTCAGCGGGCCAAGAGACCCAGTACTTC
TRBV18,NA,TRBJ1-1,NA,CASSATLGRDTEAFF,TGTGCCAGCTCAGCCACCCTTGGACGGGACACTGAAGCTTTCTTT
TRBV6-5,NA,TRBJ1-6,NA,CASSSHGSGNSPLHF,TGTGCCAGCAGTTCCCATGGGTCGGGGAATTCACCCCTCCACTTT
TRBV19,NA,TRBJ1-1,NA,CASRSGRLNTEAFF,TGTGCCAGTCGGTCAGGCAGATTGAACACTGAAGCTTTCTTT
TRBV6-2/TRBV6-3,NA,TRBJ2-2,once,CASSYVVAVTGELFF,TGTGCCAGCAGTTACGTGGTAGCGGTCACCGGGGAGCTGTTTTTT
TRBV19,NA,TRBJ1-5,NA,CASSPPLNSNQPQHF,TGTGCCAGTAGTCCCCCCCTGAATAGCAATCAGCCCCAGCATTTT
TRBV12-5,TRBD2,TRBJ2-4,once,CTRETSGRYIAKNIQYF,TGTACCCGTGAGACTAGCGGGAGGTATATAGCCAAAAACATTCAGTACTTC
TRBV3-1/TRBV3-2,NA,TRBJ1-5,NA,CASSPQGSNQPQHF,TGTGCCAGCAGCCCCCAGGGTAGCAATCAGCCCCAGCATTTT
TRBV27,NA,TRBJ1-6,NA,CASGPRGAPLHF,TGTGCCAGCGGTCCCCGGGGGGCACCCCTCCACTTT
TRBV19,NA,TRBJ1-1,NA,CASSEDGGRTEAFF,TGTGCCAGTAGTGAGGACGGGGGACGGACTGAAGCTTTCTTT
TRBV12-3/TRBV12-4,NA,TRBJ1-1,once,CASRGVLNTEAFF,TGTGCCAGCAGAGGAGTTTTGAACACTGAAGCTTTCTTT
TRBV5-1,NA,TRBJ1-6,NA,CASSKEDLGPSPLHF,TGCGCCAGCAGTAAGGAGGATCTGGGTCCTTCACCCCTCCACTTT
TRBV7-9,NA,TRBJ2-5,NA,CASSSDRSPGTQYF,TGTGCCAGCAGCTCCGACAGGAGTCCTGGGACCCAGTACTTC
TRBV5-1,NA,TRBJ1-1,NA,CASSLAPESTEAFF,TGCGCCAGCAGCTTGGCCCCCGAGAGCACTGAAGCTTTCTTT
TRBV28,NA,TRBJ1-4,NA,CASSTGTTNEKLFF,TGTGCCAGCAGTACCGGGACAACAAATGAAAAACTGTTTTTT